The TCR beta chain described here comes from a study of vaccination effects on CD4 cells after COVID-19. This clone was seen just once. Its antigen is not known. The V gene end was trimmed by 8 bases and the J gene end by 0 bases; junction bases not matched to a gene: 7. The germline CDR1 and CDR2 sequences are KGHDR and SFDVKD. This CDR3 comprises 16 residues. Antigen-specific CD4+ T cells were expanded with viral peptide pools in the ViraFEST assay before sequencing. Culture proceeded for 10 days, and CD4+ T cells were then isolated. Nucleocapsid antibodies were negative in the vaccine recipients, who had never had SARS-CoV-2 infection. Assay: immunoSEQ multiplex PCR; the TCRdb copy retains only in-frame clones and omits some. The sample lists 65,000 or so clones, 60% to 80% seen once, with around 2.8% in the top ten.

Specimen: CD4+ T cells from PBMCs cultured with HCoV-NL63 spike peptides, collected before COVID-19 vaccination. J is TRBJ2-3 and V is TRBV24-1, with 10 nucleotides matching TRBD2. This clonotype originated in a human donor who received a COVID-19 vaccine. CDR3 coding DNA: TGTGCCACCAAACCTAGCGGGGGCACTAGCACAGATACGCAGTATTTT. It is translated as CATKPSGGTSTDTQYF.